Described below is a single T cell receptor beta chain sequence and its context. The antigen remains undetermined. This entry comes from a study of a mutant IDH1 vaccine in newly diagnosed glioma. The germline V gene encodes CDR1 KGHSY and CDR2 FQNENV. This CDR3 is 17 amino acids long. Trimming removed 1 base from V and 4 bases from J, with 19 bases in between. Time point specified: week 23, last vaccination. Vaccinated patients received 300 ug of mutant IDH1 20-mer peptide per dose, with topical imiquimod. The assay was immunoSEQ multiplex PCR, and TCRdb's table has in-frame clones only and misses some. Found here are roughly 36,000 clones, around 89% of them singletons; the top ten hold around 2.4%.

The sequences come from PBMCs, collected from a glioma patient whose treatment included an IDH1 peptide vaccine. The chain uses TRBV16 and TRBJ2-5, with D tentatively TRBD2 (5 bases). The TCR sequence derives from a man aged 35-49 years with glioma. CDR3 in amino acids: CASSQWAERFYAETQYF. The DNA for the CDR3 is TGTGCCAGCAGCCAATGGGCTGAGCGGTTTTATGCAGAGACCCAGTACTTC.